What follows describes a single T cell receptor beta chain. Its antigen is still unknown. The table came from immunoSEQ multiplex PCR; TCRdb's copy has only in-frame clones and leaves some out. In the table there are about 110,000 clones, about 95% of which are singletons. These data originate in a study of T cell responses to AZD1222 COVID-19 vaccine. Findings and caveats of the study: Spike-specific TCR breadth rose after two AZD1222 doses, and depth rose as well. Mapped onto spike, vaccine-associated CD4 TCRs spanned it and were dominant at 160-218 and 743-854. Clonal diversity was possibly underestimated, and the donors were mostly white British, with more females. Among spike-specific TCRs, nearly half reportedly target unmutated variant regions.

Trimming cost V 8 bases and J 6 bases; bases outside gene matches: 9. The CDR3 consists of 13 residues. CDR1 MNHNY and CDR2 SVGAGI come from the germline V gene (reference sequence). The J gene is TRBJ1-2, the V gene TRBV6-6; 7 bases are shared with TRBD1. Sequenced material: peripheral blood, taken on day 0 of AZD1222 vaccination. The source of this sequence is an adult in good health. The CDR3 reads CASRGQARDGYTF. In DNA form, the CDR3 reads TGTGCCAGCCGAGGACAGGCTCGGGATGGCTACACCTTC.